A selection of T cell receptor beta chains follows, all from one sample in a study of blood T cell repertoires in COVID-19. Here immunoSEQ multiplex PCR was the method, and the copy in TCRdb shows in-frame clones only, minus some. Among about 12,000 clones listed, roughly 78% were seen once. Source material: peripheral blood. The receptor set was obtained from a human donor in a cohort sampled during active COVID-19. Both conserved end residues are part of each CDR3. Fields, in order: CDR3 protein, CDR3 DNA, J gene, clone size, CDR3 length, D gene, V gene. D genes are given only for firm matches. Clone size is given for some rows only: seen once, a few or many times, or a class if the clone is expanded.

cdr3_aa: CASSHERSNSPLHF
cdr3_nt: TGTGCCAGCAGCCACGAGAGGTCGAATTCACCCCTCCACTTT
j_call: TRBJ1-6
clone_size: -
cdr3_length: 14
d_call: -
v_call: TRBV5-6

cdr3_aa: CSVESLVRDTQYF
cdr3_nt: TGCAGCGTTGAGTCTCTAGTGAGGGATACGCAGTATTTT
j_call: TRBJ2-3
clone_size: few
cdr3_length: 13
d_call: -
v_call: TRBV29-1

cdr3_aa: CASSRQIHSYNEQFF
cdr3_nt: TGCGCCAGCAGTAGACAGATCCACTCCTACAATGAGCAGTTCTTC
j_call: TRBJ2-1
clone_size: -
cdr3_length: 15
d_call: -
v_call: TRBV10-1

cdr3_aa: CASSQFPNTQYF
cdr3_nt: TGTGCCAGCAGCCAATTCCCAAATACGCAGTATTTT
j_call: TRBJ2-3
clone_size: -
cdr3_length: 12
d_call: -
v_call: TRBV14

cdr3_aa: CASSQHRGTNEKLFF
cdr3_nt: TGTGCCAGCAGCCAACACAGGGGGACTAATGAAAAACTGTTTTTT
j_call: TRBJ1-4
clone_size: -
cdr3_length: 15
d_call: TRBD1
v_call: TRBV7-2

cdr3_aa: CASSRGGLYQETQYF
cdr3_nt: TGTGCCAGCAGCCGTGGGGGGTTGTACCAAGAGACCCAGTACTTC
j_call: TRBJ2-5
clone_size: -
cdr3_length: 15
d_call: -
v_call: TRBV7-2

cdr3_aa: CASSEDRLNSYNSPLHF
cdr3_nt: TGCGCCAGCAGTGAGGACAGGCTAAACTCCTATAATTCACCCCTCCACTTT
j_call: TRBJ1-6
clone_size: -
cdr3_length: 17
d_call: -
v_call: TRBV10-1

cdr3_aa: CASSHKPGLAGGPGQFF
cdr3_nt: TGTGCCAGCAGCCACAAGCCCGGACTAGCGGGGGGGCCAGGGCAGTTCTTC
j_call: TRBJ2-1
clone_size: -
cdr3_length: 17
d_call: TRBD2
v_call: TRBV4-2

cdr3_aa: CASSPGQGGIQYF
cdr3_nt: TGCGCCAGCAGCCCGGGACAGGGGGGAATCCAGTACTTC
j_call: TRBJ2-5
clone_size: -
cdr3_length: 13
d_call: TRBD1
v_call: TRBV10-1

cdr3_aa: CASSQGRTGGLYEQYF
cdr3_nt: TGTGCCAGCAGCCAAGGGCGGACGGGGGGGCTCTACGAGCAGTACTTC
j_call: TRBJ2-7
clone_size: -
cdr3_length: 16
d_call: TRBD2
v_call: TRBV3-1/TRBV3-2

cdr3_aa: CASRQGVTEAFF
cdr3_nt: TGTGCCAGCAGACAGGGGGTAACTGAAGCTTTCTTT
j_call: TRBJ1-1
clone_size: -
cdr3_length: 12
d_call: TRBD1
v_call: TRBV11-1

cdr3_aa: CASRDRTLLGEPQHF
cdr3_nt: TGTGCCAGCAGAGACCGCACGCTTTTGGGAGAGCCCCAGCATTTT
j_call: TRBJ1-5
clone_size: -
cdr3_length: 15
d_call: -
v_call: TRBV28

cdr3_aa: CASSEDRVRTEAFF
cdr3_nt: TGTGCCAGCAGTGAAGACCGGGTACGGACTGAAGCTTTCTTT
j_call: TRBJ1-1
clone_size: -
cdr3_length: 14
d_call: -
v_call: TRBV6-1

cdr3_aa: CASSRAGGYTF
cdr3_nt: TGCGCCAGCAGTCGCGCGGGGGGCTACACCTTC
j_call: TRBJ1-2
clone_size: -
cdr3_length: 11
d_call: -
v_call: TRBV23-1

cdr3_aa: CASSEPAGAGEKLFF
cdr3_nt: TGTGCCAGCAGTGAACCGGCAGGCGCAGGAGAAAAACTGTTTTTT
j_call: TRBJ1-4
clone_size: -
cdr3_length: 15
d_call: -
v_call: TRBV6-1

cdr3_aa: CASSRSGELYNNEQFF
cdr3_nt: TGTGCCAGCAGCCGTAGCGGGGAATTGTATAACAATGAGCAGTTCTTC
j_call: TRBJ2-1
clone_size: -
cdr3_length: 16
d_call: TRBD2
v_call: TRBV3-1/TRBV3-2

cdr3_aa: CASSFSGGTGSNQPQHF
cdr3_nt: TGTGCCAGCAGTTTTTCGGGGGGGACAGGGAGCAATCAGCCCCAGCATTTT
j_call: TRBJ1-5
clone_size: -
cdr3_length: 17
d_call: TRBD1
v_call: TRBV28

cdr3_aa: CASSLFLYTIRTEAFF
cdr3_nt: TGTGCCAGCAGTCTCTTTTTATACACAATTCGCACTGAAGCTTTCTTT
j_call: TRBJ1-1
clone_size: -
cdr3_length: 16
d_call: -
v_call: TRBV21-1

cdr3_aa: CASSLSGQTNTGELFF
cdr3_nt: TGTGCCAGCAGTCTCTCAGGGCAGACGAACACCGGGGAGCTGTTTTTT
j_call: TRBJ2-2
clone_size: few
cdr3_length: 16
d_call: -
v_call: TRBV6-2/TRBV6-3

cdr3_aa: CAWSRDTSSYNSPLHF
cdr3_nt: TGTGCCTGGAGTAGGGACACGAGCTCCTATAATTCACCCCTCCACTTT
j_call: TRBJ1-6
clone_size: -
cdr3_length: 16
d_call: -
v_call: TRBV30

cdr3_aa: CSSSLQGWADTQYF
cdr3_nt: TGCAGTTCTTCTCTACAGGGGTGGGCAGATACGCAGTATTTT
j_call: TRBJ2-3
clone_size: -
cdr3_length: 14
d_call: TRBD1
v_call: TRBV29-1

cdr3_aa: CASSQERTGRQFF
cdr3_nt: TGCGCCAGCAGCCAAGAGAGGACAGGTCGGCAGTTCTTC
j_call: TRBJ2-1
clone_size: -
cdr3_length: 13
d_call: TRBD1
v_call: TRBV4-1

cdr3_aa: CASSQDWTGGAEINEQFF
cdr3_nt: TGTGCCAGCAGCCAAGACTGGACAGGGGGCGCCGAAATTAATGAGCAGTTCTTC
j_call: TRBJ2-1
clone_size: -
cdr3_length: 18
d_call: TRBD1
v_call: TRBV3-1/TRBV3-2

cdr3_aa: CASSLETGLETQYF
cdr3_nt: TGTGCCAGCAGCTTAGAGACAGGGCTGGAGACCCAGTACTTC
j_call: TRBJ2-5
clone_size: -
cdr3_length: 14
d_call: TRBD1
v_call: TRBV11-2

cdr3_aa: CASTRQGHEQYF
cdr3_nt: TGTGCCAGCACCCGACAGGGCCACGAGCAGTACTTC
j_call: TRBJ2-7
clone_size: -
cdr3_length: 12
d_call: TRBD1
v_call: TRBV28

cdr3_aa: CASSDEGSGANVLTF
cdr3_nt: TGTGCCAGCAGTGATGAGGGCTCTGGGGCCAACGTCCTGACTTTC
j_call: TRBJ2-6
clone_size: -
cdr3_length: 15
d_call: -
v_call: TRBV2

cdr3_aa: CASSGGLRTGELFF
cdr3_nt: TGTGCCAGCTCAGGAGGGCTCCGGACCGGGGAGCTGTTTTTT
j_call: TRBJ2-2
clone_size: -
cdr3_length: 14
d_call: -
v_call: TRBV18

cdr3_aa: CASSLGGGYNEQFF
cdr3_nt: TGCGCCAGCAGCTTGGGCGGGGGGTACAATGAGCAGTTCTTC
j_call: TRBJ2-1
clone_size: -
cdr3_length: 14
d_call: TRBD2
v_call: TRBV5-1

cdr3_aa: CASSLIAGAYNEQFF
cdr3_nt: TGTGCCAGCAGCTTAATAGCGGGAGCATACAATGAGCAGTTCTTC
j_call: TRBJ2-1
clone_size: -
cdr3_length: 15
d_call: TRBD2
v_call: TRBV7-3

cdr3_aa: CASSPIRGDGYTF
cdr3_nt: TGTGCCAGCAGTCCCATCAGGGGAGATGGCTACACCTTC
j_call: TRBJ1-2
clone_size: -
cdr3_length: 13
d_call: -
v_call: TRBV7-2

cdr3_aa: CASSSRQGSDTQYF
cdr3_nt: TGTGCCAGCAGCTCAAGACAGGGGAGCGATACGCAGTATTTT
j_call: TRBJ2-3
clone_size: -
cdr3_length: 14
d_call: TRBD1
v_call: TRBV5-4

cdr3_aa: CASSFMGAVDEQFF
cdr3_nt: TGTGCCAGCAGTTTTATGGGGGCCGTTGATGAGCAGTTCTTC
j_call: TRBJ2-1
clone_size: -
cdr3_length: 14
d_call: -
v_call: TRBV28

cdr3_aa: CASSLSPGTLREQYF
cdr3_nt: TGTGCCAGCAGTTTATCTCCTGGGACACTGAGGGAGCAGTACTTC
j_call: TRBJ2-7
clone_size: -
cdr3_length: 15
d_call: -
v_call: TRBV27

cdr3_aa: CASSLPVATNEKLFF
cdr3_nt: TGTGCCAGCAGCTTACCCGTAGCAACTAATGAAAAACTGTTTTTT
j_call: TRBJ1-4
clone_size: -
cdr3_length: 15
d_call: -
v_call: TRBV7-9

cdr3_aa: CASSPGGGAKDTQYF
cdr3_nt: TGTGCCAGCAGCCCGGGAGGGGGGGCGAAGGATACGCAGTATTTT
j_call: TRBJ2-3
clone_size: -
cdr3_length: 15
d_call: TRBD2
v_call: TRBV5-4

cdr3_aa: CASSLRTSMNTEAFF
cdr3_nt: TGTGCCAGCAGCCTTAGGACATCTATGAACACTGAAGCTTTCTTT
j_call: TRBJ1-1
clone_size: -
cdr3_length: 15
d_call: -
v_call: TRBV7-9

cdr3_aa: CASSSGRTDTQYF
cdr3_nt: TGTGCCAGCAGCTCCGGGAGGACAGATACGCAGTATTTT
j_call: TRBJ2-3
clone_size: few
cdr3_length: 13
d_call: TRBD2
v_call: TRBV11-3

cdr3_aa: CASSISGQGTGNTIYF
cdr3_nt: TGTGCCAGTAGTATAAGCGGACAGGGTACCGGAAACACCATATATTTT
j_call: TRBJ1-3
clone_size: -
cdr3_length: 16
d_call: TRBD1
v_call: TRBV19

cdr3_aa: CASSPYQETQYF
cdr3_nt: TGTGCCAGCAGCCCCTACCAAGAGACCCAGTACTTC
j_call: TRBJ2-5
clone_size: -
cdr3_length: 12
d_call: -
v_call: TRBV7-6

cdr3_aa: CAWNSGGASETQYF
cdr3_nt: TGTGCCTGGAACAGCGGGGGGGCCTCAGAGACCCAGTACTTC
j_call: TRBJ2-5
clone_size: -
cdr3_length: 14
d_call: TRBD2
v_call: TRBV30

cdr3_aa: CASSQRYPGGTEKLFF
cdr3_nt: TGCGCCAGCAGCCAAAGATACCCGGGGGGGACTGAAAAACTGTTTTTT
j_call: TRBJ1-4
clone_size: -
cdr3_length: 16
d_call: -
v_call: TRBV4-1

cdr3_aa: CASSYGESPLHF
cdr3_nt: TGTGCCAGCAGTTACGGGGAGTCACCCCTCCACTTT
j_call: TRBJ1-6
clone_size: -
cdr3_length: 12
d_call: -
v_call: TRBV6-2/TRBV6-3

cdr3_aa: CSVDQNGYTF
cdr3_nt: TGCAGCGTTGATCAGAATGGCTACACCTTC
j_call: TRBJ1-2
clone_size: few
cdr3_length: 10
d_call: -
v_call: TRBV29-1

cdr3_aa: CASSLVNTNTGELFF
cdr3_nt: TGTGCCAGCAGCTTAGTTAATACGAACACCGGGGAGCTGTTTTTT
j_call: TRBJ2-2
clone_size: -
cdr3_length: 15
d_call: -
v_call: TRBV7-2

cdr3_aa: CASSLTSGGAHEQFF
cdr3_nt: TGTGCCAGCAGCCTAACTAGCGGGGGGGCCCATGAGCAGTTCTTC
j_call: TRBJ2-1
clone_size: -
cdr3_length: 15
d_call: TRBD2
v_call: TRBV5-4

cdr3_aa: CASSFTQGLESPLHF
cdr3_nt: TGTGCCAGCAGTTTCACACAGGGTCTCGAGTCACCCCTCCACTTT
j_call: TRBJ1-6
clone_size: medium-sized
cdr3_length: 15
d_call: -
v_call: TRBV6-5

cdr3_aa: CASSRTQTPNQNYGYTF
cdr3_nt: TGCGCCAGCAGCCGAACTCAAACCCCGAACCAAAACTATGGCTACACCTTC
j_call: TRBJ1-2
clone_size: -
cdr3_length: 17
d_call: -
v_call: TRBV4-1

cdr3_aa: CTSSQDHRRGWETQYF
cdr3_nt: TGCACCAGCAGCCAAGATCATCGGCGGGGGTGGGAGACCCAGTACTTC
j_call: TRBJ2-5
clone_size: -
cdr3_length: 16
d_call: -
v_call: TRBV1

cdr3_aa: CASSLNGNRNEEAFF
cdr3_nt: TGCGCCAGCAGCTTGAACGGGAATCGGAATGAGGAAGCTTTCTTT
j_call: TRBJ1-1
clone_size: -
cdr3_length: 15
d_call: -
v_call: TRBV5-1

cdr3_aa: CASSQDQGARGYTF
cdr3_nt: TGTGCCAGCAGCCAAGATCAGGGGGCGCGGGGCTACACCTTC
j_call: TRBJ1-2
clone_size: -
cdr3_length: 14
d_call: TRBD1
v_call: TRBV3-1/TRBV3-2

cdr3_aa: CASSLVGGRGNTIYF
cdr3_nt: TGTGCCAGCAGCTTGGTCGGGGGACGGGGAAACACCATATATTTT
j_call: TRBJ1-3
clone_size: -
cdr3_length: 15
d_call: -
v_call: TRBV5-8

cdr3_aa: CASGRGQGSTDTQYF
cdr3_nt: TGCGCCAGCGGTCGGGGACAGGGGAGCACAGATACGCAGTATTTT
j_call: TRBJ2-3
clone_size: -
cdr3_length: 15
d_call: TRBD1
v_call: TRBV5-1